The entry below describes one TCR beta chain. Looked up from germline, CDR1 is SGHRS and CDR2 is YFSETQ. The CDR3 runs 16 residues. V was clipped by 4 bases and J by 8 bases; unmatched bases: 9. The protocol was immunoSEQ multiplex PCR, while the TCRdb copy is restricted to in-frame clones and leaves out a portion. The sample includes 110,000 or so clones, 93% of them seen just once. This sample is part of a study of T cell changes during pregnancy in multiple sclerosis. This TCR came from a female donor with multiple sclerosis, enrolled in a pregnancy study. The sequences come from peripheral blood, collected before pregnancy. The chain is built from TRBV5-1 and TRBJ2-1; TRBD2 agrees at 13 bases. The CDR3 sequence is CASSPGLAGDVDEQFF. The CDR3 region has the DNA TGCGCCAGCAGCCCCGGACTAGCGGGAGACGTTGATGAGCAGTTCTTC.